This TCR beta chain was documented in a study of blood T cell repertoires in COVID-19. Turning to the study itself: Sites across the United States, Italy and Spain contributed samples from acute and convalescent COVID-19. PBMCs, B-cell-depleted T cells, or T cells provided the cDNA or gDNA that made up the material.

Germline assignment: CDR1 LNHDA and CDR2 SQIVND (reference sequence). CDR3 length: 17 residues. Trimming took 3 bases from V and 4 from J; bases not matched to a gene: 14. Under the authors' procedure: For nucleated cells, counts were estimated from reference gene primer amplification. The repertoire was sequenced with immunoSEQ multiplex PCR; TCRdb's copy has only in-frame clones and lacks some. V, J and clone size were drawn from that table, and D and trimming were deduced from the DNA. The sample gives 45,000 to 65,000 clones, under 90% of which show up once; about an eighth is in the top ten. The chain has TRBV19 and TRBJ1-1, with 7 nucleotides matching TRBD1. Sequencing was performed on peripheral blood. This sequence was found in a woman aged 80 or older with acute or convalescent COVID-19. The CDR3 region is CASSIGAVGRGATEAFF. In nucleotides, the CDR3 is TGTGCCAGTAGTATTGGGGCCGTGGGCAGGGGGGCCACTGAAGCTTTCTTT.